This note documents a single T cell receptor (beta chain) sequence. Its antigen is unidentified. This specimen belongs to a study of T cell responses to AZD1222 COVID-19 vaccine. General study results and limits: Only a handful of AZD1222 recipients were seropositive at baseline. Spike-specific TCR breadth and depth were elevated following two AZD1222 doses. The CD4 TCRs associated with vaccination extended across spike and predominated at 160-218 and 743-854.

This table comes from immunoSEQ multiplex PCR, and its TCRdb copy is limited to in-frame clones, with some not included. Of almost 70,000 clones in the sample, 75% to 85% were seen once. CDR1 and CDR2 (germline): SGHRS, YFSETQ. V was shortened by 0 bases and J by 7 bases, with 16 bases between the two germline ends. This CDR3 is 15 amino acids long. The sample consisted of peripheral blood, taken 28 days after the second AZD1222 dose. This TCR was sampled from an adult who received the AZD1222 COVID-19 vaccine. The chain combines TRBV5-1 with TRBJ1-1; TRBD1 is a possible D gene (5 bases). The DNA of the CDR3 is TGCGCCAGCAGCTTGGCCAATCCGGGACGGGATGAAGCTTTCTTT. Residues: CASSLANPGRDEAFF.